A single sample gave rise to the 14 T cell receptor beta chains below, sequenced in a study of cytomegalovirus exposure and HLA in healthy donors. Primers included in the PCR were 60 Vbeta and 13 Jbeta primers. Generated by immunoSEQ multiplex PCR, the TCRdb table keeps only in-frame clones and is missing some. Its listing shows over 200,000 clones. Sequences were obtained from PBMCs. The receptor source for this set is a woman younger than 45 in good health and CMV-seropositive.

V and J are TRBV6-1 and TRBJ2-7, with 7 bases aligning to TRBD1. Germline CDR1 reads MNHNS; CDR2 reads SASEGT. With V trimmed by 6 bases and J by 6 bases, 11 bases remained unmatched. The CDR3 runs to 14 residues. The CDR3 loop is CASSSETGLVEQYF. The CDR3 bases are TGTGCCAGCAGCTCGGAGACAGGGCTGGTCGAGCAGTACTTC.

The chain is built from TRBV7-9 and TRBJ2-7, with TRBD2 identical over 15 bases. Unmatched junction bases numbered 5, after V lost 5 bases and J lost 0 bases. Germline loops: CDR1 SEHNR, CDR2 FQNEAQ (reference sequence). This CDR3 spans 17 amino acids. The CDR3 DNA sequence: TGTGCCAGCAGCCTCGGGACTAGCGGGGGGACCTCCTACGAGCAGTACTTC. Translation gives CASSLGTSGGTSYEQYF.

The rearrangement joins TRBV18 to TRBJ2-7; D not resolved. V was trimmed by 1 base and J by 2 bases, leaving 12 bases between them. This CDR3 region has 15 residues. The germline CDR1 and CDR2 sequences are KGHSH and LQKENI. This chain's CDR3 is CASSPRVDSTYEQYF. CDR3 DNA: TGTGCCAGCTCACCACGGGTTGACTCCACCTACGAGCAGTACTTC.

The V gene is TRBV7-8, the J gene TRBJ2-1; D is possibly TRBD2 (5 bases). V was pared by 0 bases and J by 0 bases, with 9 bases between. Germline CDR1 reads SGHVS; CDR2 reads FQNEAQ. The CDR3 loop spans 16 amino acids. DNA of the CDR3: TGTGCCAGCAGCTTAGCGGAGGTTAGCTCCTACAATGAGCAGTTCTTC. Amino acid sequence: CASSLAEVSSYNEQFF.

V usage is TRBV11-2 and J usage is TRBJ1-2, with D tentatively TRBD1 (6 bases). Germline V gives CDR1 SGHAT, CDR2 FQNNGV. The CDR3 extends over 17 amino acids. The germline V and J ends were trimmed by 3 bases and 0 bases, with 17 bases remaining between them. The CDR3 DNA reads TGTGCCAGCAGCTTGGCGGGGGCGGGTCCGGCTAACTATGGCTACACCTTC. This translates into CASSLAGAGPANYGYTF.

The chain recombines TRBV27 with TRBJ1-3; D is uncertain. Germline CDR1 and CDR2: MNHEY and SMNVEV (reference sequence). CDR3 length: 14 amino acids. Deletions cut 5 bases from V and 3 bases from J, with 11 bases between. This CDR3 is CASSKGGIGNTIYF. The CDR3, as DNA: TGTGCCAGCAGTAAGGGAGGGATTGGAAACACCATATATTTT.

The chain recombines TRBV19 with TRBJ2-1; D remains unclear. This CDR3 region has 14 residues. The V gene lost 2 bases and the J gene lost 5 bases, with 10 bases spanning the gap. The germline V gene has CDR1 LNHDA and CDR2 SQIVND (reference sequence). CDR3 nucleotides: TGTGCCAGTAGTATAAGGAATGGGCACAATGAGCAGTTCTTC. Amino acids: CASSIRNGHNEQFF.

This chain connects TRBV14 to TRBJ2-7, with D possibly TRBD1 on 5 matching bases. Trimming took off 1 base at V and 2 bases at J, with 12 bases between the two ends. Germline V gene lookup returns CDR1 SGHDN and CDR2 FVKESK. The CDR3 is 15 residues long. This CDR3 is CASSQATGQAYEQYF. CDR3 sequence (DNA): TGTGCCAGCAGCCAAGCAACCGGACAAGCCTACGAGCAGTACTTC. Combining the CDR3 with reference TRBV14 and TRBJ2-7 gives the whole variable domain EAGVTQFPSHSVIEKGQTVTLRCDPISGHDNLYWYRRVMGKEIKFLLHFVKESKQDESGMPNNRFLAERTGGTYSTLKVQPAELEDSGVYFCASSQATGQAYEQYFGPGTRLTVT.

The chain recombines TRBV7-2 with TRBJ2-7; 9 nucleotides line up with TRBD2. With 3 bases clipped from V and 4 bases from J, the junction kept 4 bases outside the gene matches. Germline assignment: CDR1 SGHTA and CDR2 FQGNSA. This CDR3 has 14 amino acids. The CDR3 nucleotides read TGTGCCAGCAGCTTGCTAGCGGGAATGTACGAGCAGTACTTC. This translates into CASSLLAGMYEQYF.

The chain couples TRBV19 to TRBJ1-2; a possible D gene is TRBD1 (5 bases). The V gene lost 4 bases and the J gene lost 8 bases, with 23 bases spanning the gap. CDR3 length: 16 amino acids. Looked up from germline, CDR1 is LNHDA and CDR2 is SQIVND (reference sequence). The CDR3: CASSTSRRGSVGGYTF. The CDR3 nucleotides are TGTGCCAGTAGTACCTCACGACGGGGGTCAGTCGGGGGCTACACCTTC. Supplemented by reference TRBV19 and TRBJ1-2, the full variable domain reads DGGITQSPKYLFRKEGQNVTLSCEQNLNHDAMYWYRQDPGQGLRLIYYSQIVNDFQKGDIAEGYSVSREKKESFPLTVTSAQKNPTAFYLCASSTSRRGSVGGYTFGSGTRLTVV.

The V gene is TRBV7-8, the J gene TRBJ2-1; 12 bases agree with TRBD2. This CDR3 is built from 15 residues. CDR1 and CDR2 (germline): SGHVS, FQNEAQ. The trim removed 4 bases at V and 4 bases at J, leaving 2 bases unmatched. The chain's CDR3 is CASSSGLAGYNEQFF. The CDR3 coding sequence is TGTGCCAGCAGCTCCGGACTAGCGGGGTACAATGAGCAGTTCTTC.

V gene TRBV15 combines with J gene TRBJ1-4; unclear D gene. Germline assignment: CDR1 LNHNV and CDR2 YYDKDF (reference sequence). The CDR3 covers 11 residues. Deletions cut 2 bases from V and 8 bases from J, with 3 bases between. The CDR3 spells CATSRREKLFF. The CDR3 nucleotides read TGTGCCACCAGCAGACGGGAAAAACTGTTTTTT.

The J gene is TRBJ1-1, the V gene TRBV5-1, with D maybe TRBD1 (5 bases). Germline CDR1 reads SGHRS; CDR2 reads YFSETQ. The CDR3 has 14 residues. Trimming took 5 bases from V and 2 from J, leaving 13 bases between them. The CDR3 protein is CASSYDSSNTEAFF. The CDR3 coding sequence is TGCGCCAGCAGTTACGACAGCTCCAACACTGAAGCTTTCTTT.

The CDR3 sequence: CSVLDRGRGNTEAFF. In DNA, the CDR3 is TGCAGCGTTCTAGACAGGGGGAGGGGGAACACTGAAGCTTTCTTT. This rearrangement joins TRBV29-1 to TRBJ1-1, with 9 bases matching TRBD1. The V and J ends lost 5 bases and 1 base, in that order; junction bases with no gene match: 8. Per the germline V gene, CDR1 is SQVTM and CDR2 is ANQGSEA. The CDR3 has 15 residues.